This T cell receptor (beta chain) was captured in a study of cytomegalovirus exposure and HLA in healthy donors. Study results and limitations: Later on, an analysis found that several of the most significant clusters appeared to be linked to common viral pathogens, which included parvovirus B19.

As concerns this clone: The antigen is not known.

It was with 60 Vbeta and 13 Jbeta primers that the PCR ran. Using immunoSEQ multiplex PCR, the repertoire was profiled, and TCRdb retains in-frame clones only, with some absent. The repertoire holds tens of thousands of clones, with around 72% as singletons. This CDR3 contains 12 residues. Germline CDR1 reads MNHEY; CDR2 reads SVGAGI. The V and J genes are TRBV6-5 and TRBJ2-5, with 7 bases matching TRBD1. The J call may not be correct, given that the DNA end is closer to TRBJ2-7. The source of this sequence is a woman aged 25 to 39 in good health and CMV-seropositive. The source material was PBMCs. CDR3 sequence reads: CASNDRVHEQYF. CDR3 DNA: TGTGCCAGCAACGACAGGGTCCACGAGCAGTACTTC.